This T cell receptor (beta chain) was observed in a study of blood T cell repertoires in COVID-19. Enrolled through a virtual design, the participants were between roughly 18 and 100 years of age and came from 24 US areas. The repertoire was sequenced with immunoSEQ multiplex PCR; TCRdb's copy has only in-frame clones and lacks some. The sample lists 150,000 to 200,000 clones; 75% to 85% were seen once. Trimming took 4 bases from V and 5 from J; bases not matched to a gene: 10. The CDR3 runs to 15 residues. The germline V gene encodes CDR1 SGHDN and CDR2 FVKESK. The origin of this receptor is a woman aged 50 to 60 with acute COVID-19. Material: PBMCs or T cells enriched from blood (not recorded which). The rearrangement joins TRBV14 to TRBJ2-7; 8 nucleotides line up with TRBD1. The CDR3 sequence is CASSPRGAGGHEQYV. In DNA form, the CDR3 reads TGTGCCAGCAGCCCAAGAGGAGCAGGGGGCCACGAGCAGTACGTC.